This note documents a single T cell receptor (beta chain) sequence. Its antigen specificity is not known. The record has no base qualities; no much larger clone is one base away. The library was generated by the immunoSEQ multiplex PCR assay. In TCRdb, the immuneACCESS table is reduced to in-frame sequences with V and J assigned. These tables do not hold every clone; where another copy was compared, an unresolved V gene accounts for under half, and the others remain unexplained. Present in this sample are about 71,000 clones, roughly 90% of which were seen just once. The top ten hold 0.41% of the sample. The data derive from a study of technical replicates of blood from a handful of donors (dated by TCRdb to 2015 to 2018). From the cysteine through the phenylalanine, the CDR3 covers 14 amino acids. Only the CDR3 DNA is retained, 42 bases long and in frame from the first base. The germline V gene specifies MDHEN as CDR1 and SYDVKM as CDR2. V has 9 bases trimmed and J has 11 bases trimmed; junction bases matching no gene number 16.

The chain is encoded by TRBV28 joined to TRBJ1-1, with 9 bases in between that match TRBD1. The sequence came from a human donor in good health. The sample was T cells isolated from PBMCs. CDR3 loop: CASSTPGQGFRAFF. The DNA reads TGTGCCAGTAGCACACCGGGACAGGGTTTTCGGGCTTTCTTT. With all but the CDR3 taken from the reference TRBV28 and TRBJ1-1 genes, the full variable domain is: DVKVTQSSRYLVKRTGEKVFLECVQDMDHENMFWYRQDPGLGLRLIYFSYDVKMKEKGDIPEGYSVSREKKERFSLILESASTNQTSMYLCASSTPGQGFRAFFGQGTRLTVV.